The 4 T cell receptor beta chains below come from one sample, sequenced in a study of cytomegalovirus exposure and HLA in healthy donors. Clones were sequenced by immunoSEQ multiplex PCR, and TCRdb holds only the in-frame ones, with some missing. The sample lists 90,000 to 130,000 clones, approximately 96% occurring once. The source material was PBMCs. All receptors come from a woman younger than 30 in good health and CMV-seronegative.

This chain connects TRBV6-5 to TRBJ2-6; TRBD1 might be the D (5 bases). The CDR3 totals 14 residues. The germline gives CDR1 MNHEY, CDR2 SVGAGI. Trimming pared 6 bases from V and 4 bases from J, leaving 10 bases between. The CDR3 region is CASSPGNGANVLTF. The CDR3 bases are TGTGCCAGCAGCCCAGGGAACGGGGCCAACGTCCTGACTTTC.

The V call is TRBV9, the J call TRBJ2-5, with D uncertain. The V end lost 0 bases, the J end lost 2 bases, and 8 bases lay between the germline ends. This CDR3 contains 14 residues. Per the germline V gene, CDR1 is SGDLS and CDR2 is YYNGEE. DNA for the CDR3: TGTGCCAGCAGCGTAGCTGAGCGACAAGAGACCCAGTACTTC. This sequence encodes CASSVAERQETQYF.

The genes are TRBV4-3 and TRBJ2-7; D remains unclear. Germline V CDR1 and CDR2: LGHNA, YSLEER. CDR3 length: 14 amino acids. V was pared by 0 bases and J by 7 bases, with 13 bases between. The CDR3 here is CASSQESTGWEQYF. As DNA, the CDR3 is TGCGCCAGCAGCCAAGAGTCGACCGGGTGGGAGCAGTACTTC.

The chain uses TRBV18 and TRBJ2-3; D perhaps matches TRBD1 (6 bases). The CDR3 is 12 residues long. Between the trimmed V and J ends, which lost 4 bases and 4 bases, there was a span of 6 bases. Germline CDR1 and CDR2: KGHSH and LQKENI. The CDR3 region is CASSRTADTQYF. The CDR3 region has the DNA TGTGCCAGCTCACGGACAGCAGATACGCAGTATTTT.